Each of the 5 T cell receptor beta chains below was sequenced from the same sample in a study of blood T cells in healthy people across ages. Through a sample-barcoded 5' primer and a J-beta primer mix, a second PCR was run for roughly 6 to 12 cycles. TCRdb re-called the 5' RACE reads through MiXCR, storing one row per CDR3 protein. Among roughly 1,800,000 distinct CDR3 sequences, approximately 50% were seen once, and the ten largest hold roughly 2.1%. The sequenced sample consisted of blood. Receptor source: a woman between 40 and 55 years old in good health.

This clonotype was seen once. This chain links TRBV14 with TRBJ2-7, with no clear D. The CDR3 loop spans 14 amino acids. Trimming stripped 0 bases from V and 3 bases from J, with 9 bases between. Germline V gene sequence: CDR1 SGHDN, CDR2 FVKESK. The DNA for the CDR3 is TGTGCCAGCAGCCAAGAAGGGTGGAGCTACGAGCAGTACTTC. Translating it yields CASSQEGWSYEQYF.

J is TRBJ2-7 and V is TRBV6-2 or TRBV6-3, with D possibly TRBD2 on 5 matching bases. There are 15 residues in the CDR3. Germline CDR1 is MNHEY and CDR2 is SVGEGT. The V gene lost 0 bases and the J gene lost 7 bases, with 16 bases spanning the gap. The CDR3 loop is CASSYSELARVEQYF. The CDR3 coding sequence is TGTGCCAGCAGTTACTCGGAGCTAGCCAGAGTTGAGCAGTACTTC.

As DNA, the CDR3 is TGTGCCAGCAGCGTGATGGACACCGGGGAGCTGTTTTTT. Translation gives CASSVMDTGELFF. This sequence joins TRBV9 and TRBJ2-2, with D uncertain. Trimming removed 2 bases from V and 3 bases from J, with 5 bases in between. CDR1 and CDR2 from the germline V gene are SGDLS and YYNGEE. This CDR3 comprises 13 residues.

This clonotype has at least ten counts. The chain recombines TRBV9 with TRBJ1-2; 9 nucleotides match TRBD1. Trimming took 3 bases from V and 4 from J; bases not matched to a gene: 1. This CDR3 contains 13 residues. Germline assignment: CDR1 SGDLS and CDR2 YYNGEE. The CDR3 loop reads CASSGGQGYGYTF. The CDR3 DNA follows: TGTGCCAGCAGCGGGGGACAGGGCTATGGCTACACCTTC.

The rearrangement links TRBV5-6 to TRBJ2-2, with D perhaps TRBD1 (5 bases). The CDR3 has 16 amino acids. Germline CDR1 and CDR2: SGHDT and YYEEEE. V was trimmed by 1 base and J by 0 bases, leaving 10 bases between them. The chain's CDR3 is CASSLFRTTNTGELFF. The CDR3 DNA sequence: TGTGCCAGCAGCTTGTTTAGGACAACGAACACCGGGGAGCTGTTTTTT.